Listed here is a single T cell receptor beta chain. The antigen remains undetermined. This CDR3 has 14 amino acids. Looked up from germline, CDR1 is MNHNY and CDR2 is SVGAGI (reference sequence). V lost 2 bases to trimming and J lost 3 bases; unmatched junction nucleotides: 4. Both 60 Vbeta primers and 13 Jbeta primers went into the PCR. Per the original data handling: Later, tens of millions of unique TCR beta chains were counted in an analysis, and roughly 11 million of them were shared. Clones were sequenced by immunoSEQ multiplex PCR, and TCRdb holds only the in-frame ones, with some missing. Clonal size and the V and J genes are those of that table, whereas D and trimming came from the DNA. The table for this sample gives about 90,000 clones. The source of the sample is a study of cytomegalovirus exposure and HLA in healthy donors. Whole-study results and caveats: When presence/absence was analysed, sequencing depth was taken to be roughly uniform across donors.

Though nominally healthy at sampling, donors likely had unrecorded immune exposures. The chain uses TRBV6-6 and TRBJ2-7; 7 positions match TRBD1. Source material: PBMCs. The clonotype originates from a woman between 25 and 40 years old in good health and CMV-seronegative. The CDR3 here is CASSYAGTVYEQYF. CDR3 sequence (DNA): TGTGCCAGCAGTTACGCCGGGACAGTCTACGAGCAGTACTTC.